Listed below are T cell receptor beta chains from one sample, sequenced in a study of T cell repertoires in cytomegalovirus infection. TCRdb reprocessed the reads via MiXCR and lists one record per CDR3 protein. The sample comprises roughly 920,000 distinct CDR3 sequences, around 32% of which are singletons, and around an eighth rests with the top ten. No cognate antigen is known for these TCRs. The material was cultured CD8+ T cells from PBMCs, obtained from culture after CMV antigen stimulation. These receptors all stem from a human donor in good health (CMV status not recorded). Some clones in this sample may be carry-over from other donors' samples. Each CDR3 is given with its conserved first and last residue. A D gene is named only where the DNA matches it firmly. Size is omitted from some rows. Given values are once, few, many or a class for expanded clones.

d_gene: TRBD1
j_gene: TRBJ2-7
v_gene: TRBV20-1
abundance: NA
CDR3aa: CSARSITGTGAYEQYF
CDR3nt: TGCAGTGCTAGATCAATCACCGGGACAGGGGCCTACGAGCAGTACTTC

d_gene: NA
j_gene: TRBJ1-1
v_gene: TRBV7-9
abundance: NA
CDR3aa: CASRSDPGTEAFF
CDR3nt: TGTGCCAGCAGGTCGGACCCGGGCACTGAAGCTTTCTTT

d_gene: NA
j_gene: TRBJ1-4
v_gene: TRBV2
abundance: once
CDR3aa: CATRTVEGEKLFF
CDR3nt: TGTGCCACCCGGACAGTAGAGGGTGAAAAACTGTTTTTT

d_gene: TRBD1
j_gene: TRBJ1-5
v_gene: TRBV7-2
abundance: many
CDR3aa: CASSARGPNQPQHF
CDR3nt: TGTGCCAGCAGCGCCAGGGGGCCCAATCAGCCCCAGCATTTT

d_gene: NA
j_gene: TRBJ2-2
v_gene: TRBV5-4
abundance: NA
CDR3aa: CASSLAWDHNTGELFF
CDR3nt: TGTGCCAGCAGCTTGGCCTGGGACCATAACACCGGGGAGCTGTTTTTT

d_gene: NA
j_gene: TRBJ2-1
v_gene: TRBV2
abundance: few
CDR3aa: CASSDLGWGDDEQFF
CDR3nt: TGTGCCAGCAGTGATTTAGGGTGGGGTGACGATGAGCAGTTCTTC

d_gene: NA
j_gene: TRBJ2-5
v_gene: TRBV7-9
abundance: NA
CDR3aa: CASSLVGTAQETQYF
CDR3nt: TGTGCCAGCAGCTTAGTAGGGACGGCCCAAGAGACCCAGTACTTC

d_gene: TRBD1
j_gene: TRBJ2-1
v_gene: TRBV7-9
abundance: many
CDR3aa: CASRPTGGPYNEQFF
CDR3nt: TGTGCCAGCCGACCGACAGGGGGCCCCTACAATGAGCAGTTCTTC

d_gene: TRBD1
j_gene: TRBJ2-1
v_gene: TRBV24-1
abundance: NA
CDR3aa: CATSDEQGDDYNEQFF
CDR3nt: TGTGCCACCAGTGATGAACAGGGGGACGACTACAATGAGCAGTTCTTC

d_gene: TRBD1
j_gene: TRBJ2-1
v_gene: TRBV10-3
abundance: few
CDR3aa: CAISEGDREVNEQFF
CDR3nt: TGTGCCATCAGTGAGGGGGACAGGGAAGTCAATGAGCAGTTCTTC

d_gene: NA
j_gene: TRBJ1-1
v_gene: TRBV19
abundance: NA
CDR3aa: CASSISGSMNTEAFF
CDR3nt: TGTGCCAGTAGTATATCCGGGAGCATGAACACTGAAGCTTTCTTT

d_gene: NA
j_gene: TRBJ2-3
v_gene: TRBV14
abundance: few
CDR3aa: CASSQDSHFSTDTQYF
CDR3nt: TGTGCCAGCAGCCAAGACTCACACTTTAGCACAGATACGCAGTATTTT

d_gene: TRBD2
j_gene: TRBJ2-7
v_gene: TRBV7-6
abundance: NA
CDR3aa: CASSLGDSGDEQYF
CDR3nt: TGTGCCAGCAGCTTAGGTGATAGCGGGGACGAGCAGTACTTC

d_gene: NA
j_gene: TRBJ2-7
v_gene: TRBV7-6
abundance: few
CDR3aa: CATEGHYSYEQYF
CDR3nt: TGTGCCACCGAGGGACACTATTCCTACGAGCAGTACTTC

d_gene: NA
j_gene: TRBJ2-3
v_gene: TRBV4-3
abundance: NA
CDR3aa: CASSPAQTPGDTRYF
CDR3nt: TGCGCCAGCAGCCCCGCACAAACTCCTGGAGATACGCGGTATTTT

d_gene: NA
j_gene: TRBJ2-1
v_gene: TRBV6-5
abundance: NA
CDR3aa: CASSYSQTYNEQFF
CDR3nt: TGTGCCAGCAGTTACTCTCAGACCTACAATGAGCAGTTCTTC

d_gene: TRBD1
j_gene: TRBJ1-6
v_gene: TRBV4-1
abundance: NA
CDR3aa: CASSHGTGGENNSPLHF
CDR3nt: TGCGCCAGCAGCCATGGGACAGGGGGCGAAAATAATTCACCCCTCCACTTT

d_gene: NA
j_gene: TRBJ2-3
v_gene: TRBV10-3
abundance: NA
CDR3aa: CAITLDRLTDTQYF
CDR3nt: TGTGCCATCACCCTGGATCGACTCACAGATACGCAGTATTTT

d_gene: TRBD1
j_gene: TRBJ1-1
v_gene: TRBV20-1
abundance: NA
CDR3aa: CSARDYRGRGTEAFF
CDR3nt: TGCAGTGCTAGGGATTACAGGGGGCGCGGGACTGAAGCTTTCTTT

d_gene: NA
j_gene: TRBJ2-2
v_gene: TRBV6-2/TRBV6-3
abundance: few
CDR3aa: CASIPGYVKNTGELFF
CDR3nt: TGTGCCAGCATCCCCGGATACGTTAAGAACACCGGGGAGCTGTTTTTT

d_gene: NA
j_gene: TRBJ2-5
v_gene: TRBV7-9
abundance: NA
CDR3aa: CASSLAARGAFQETQYF
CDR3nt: TGTGCCAGCAGCTTAGCGGCGAGAGGGGCCTTCCAAGAGACCCAGTACTTC

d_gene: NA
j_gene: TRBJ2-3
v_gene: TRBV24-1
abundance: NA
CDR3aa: CATSDAERLDTQYF
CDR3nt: TGTGCCACCAGTGATGCCGAGCGATTAGATACGCAGTATTTT

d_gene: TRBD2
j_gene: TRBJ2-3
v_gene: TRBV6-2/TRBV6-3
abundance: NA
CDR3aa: CASRRGLAGGADTQNF
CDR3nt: TGTGCCAGCAGACGCGGACTAGCGGGGGGGGCAGATACGCAGAATTTT

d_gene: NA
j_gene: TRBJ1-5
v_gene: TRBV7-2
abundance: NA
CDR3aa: CASSLNDRYSNQPQHF
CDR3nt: TGTGCCAGCAGCTTAAACGACAGATATAGCAATCAGCCCCAGCATTTT

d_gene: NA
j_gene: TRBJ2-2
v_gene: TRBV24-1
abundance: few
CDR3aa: CATSDLFREGSAGELFF
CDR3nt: TGTGCCACCAGTGATTTATTTCGGGAAGGGTCCGCCGGGGAGCTGTTTTTT

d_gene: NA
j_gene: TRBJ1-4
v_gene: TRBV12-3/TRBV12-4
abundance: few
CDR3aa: CASSFLAGRYEKLFF
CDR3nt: TGTGCCAGCAGTTTCCTAGCCGGGCGGTATGAAAAACTGTTTTTT

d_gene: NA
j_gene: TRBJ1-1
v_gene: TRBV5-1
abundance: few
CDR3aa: CASSLRIGGRGMNTEAFF
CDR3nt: TGCGCCAGCAGCTTGCGGATAGGGGGGCGCGGGATGAACACTGAAGCTTTCTTT

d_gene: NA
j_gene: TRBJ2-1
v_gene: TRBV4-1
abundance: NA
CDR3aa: CASSQEDGSPWYNEQFF
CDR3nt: TGCGCCAGCAGCCAAGAAGATGGGTCCCCTTGGTACAATGAGCAGTTCTTC

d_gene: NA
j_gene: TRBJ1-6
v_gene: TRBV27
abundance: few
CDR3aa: CASSLSGTSPLHF
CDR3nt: TGTGCCAGCAGTTTATCAGGAACTTCACCCCTCCACTTT

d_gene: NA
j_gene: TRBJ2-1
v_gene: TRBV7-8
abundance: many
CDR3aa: CASSPSRGRGRHNEQFF
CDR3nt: TGTGCCAGCAGCCCGTCAAGGGGCCGGGGGCGGCACAATGAGCAGTTCTTC

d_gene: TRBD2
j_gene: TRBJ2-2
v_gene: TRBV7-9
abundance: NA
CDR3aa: CASSFSSGGDGAGELFF
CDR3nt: TGTGCCAGCAGCTTCTCCAGCGGGGGGGATGGAGCCGGGGAGCTGTTTTTT

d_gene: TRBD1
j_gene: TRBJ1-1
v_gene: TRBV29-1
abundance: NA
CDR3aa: CSVEIGGKGTEAFF
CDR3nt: TGCAGCGTTGAAATAGGGGGCAAAGGGACTGAAGCTTTCTTT

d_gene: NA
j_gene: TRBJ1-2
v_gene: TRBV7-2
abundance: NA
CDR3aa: CASSPSPDGYGYTF
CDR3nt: TGTGCCAGCAGCCCTAGCCCAGATGGGTATGGCTACACCTTC

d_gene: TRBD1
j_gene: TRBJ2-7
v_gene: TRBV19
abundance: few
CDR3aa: CAALDRERNEQYF
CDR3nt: TGTGCCGCCTTGGACAGGGAAAGGAACGAGCAGTACTTC

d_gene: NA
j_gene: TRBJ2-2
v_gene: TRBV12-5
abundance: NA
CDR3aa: CASGYFASDRGSGELFF
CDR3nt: TGTGCTAGTGGTTACTTCGCTTCGGACCGTGGGTCCGGGGAGCTGTTTTTT

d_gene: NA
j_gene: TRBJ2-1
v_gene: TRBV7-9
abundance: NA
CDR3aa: CASSLARAASYNEQFF
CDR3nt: TGTGCCAGCAGCTTAGCGCGAGCAGCCTCCTACAATGAGCAGTTCTTC

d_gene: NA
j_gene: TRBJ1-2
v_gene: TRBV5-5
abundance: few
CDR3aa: CASSLIGLPNYGYTF
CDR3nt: TGTGCCAGCAGCTTGATAGGGCTACCGAACTATGGCTACACCTTC

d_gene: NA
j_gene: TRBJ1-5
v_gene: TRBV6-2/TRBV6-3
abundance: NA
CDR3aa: CASSYSGFDQPQHF
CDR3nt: TGTGCCAGCAGTTACTCGGGGTTCGATCAGCCCCAGCATTTT

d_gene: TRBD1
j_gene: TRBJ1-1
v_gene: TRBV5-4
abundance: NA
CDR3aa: CASSLGTGGWSTEAFF
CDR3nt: TGTGCCAGCAGCCTCGGGACAGGGGGCTGGAGCACTGAAGCTTTCTTT

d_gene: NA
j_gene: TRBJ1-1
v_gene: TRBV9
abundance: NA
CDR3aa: CASSAGDIPGSEAFF
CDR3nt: TGTGCCAGCAGCGCCGGGGACATCCCGGGCTCTGAAGCTTTCTTT

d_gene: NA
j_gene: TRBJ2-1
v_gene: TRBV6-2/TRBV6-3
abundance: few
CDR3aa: CASSYGNPNNEQFF
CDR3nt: TGTGCCAGCAGTTACGGGAACCCCAACAATGAGCAGTTCTTC

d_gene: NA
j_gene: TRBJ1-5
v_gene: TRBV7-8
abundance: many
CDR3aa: CASSLEGQVNQPQHF
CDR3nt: TGTGCCAGCAGCTTAGAGGGACAAGTAAATCAGCCCCAGCATTTT

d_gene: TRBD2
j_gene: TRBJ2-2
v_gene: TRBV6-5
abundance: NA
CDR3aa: CASSYLWGGPFLAGGQNTGELFF
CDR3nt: TGTGCCAGCAGTTACCTTTGGGGCGGGCCATTTCTAGCGGGGGGACAGAACACCGGGGAGCTGTTTTTT

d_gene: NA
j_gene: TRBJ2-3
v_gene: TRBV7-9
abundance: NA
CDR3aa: CASSLGSGTEASTDTQYF
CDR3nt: TGTGCCAGCAGCTTAGGCTCCGGGACTGAGGCTAGCACAGATACGCAGTATTTT

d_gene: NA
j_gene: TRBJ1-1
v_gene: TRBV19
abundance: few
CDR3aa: CASSIGHLNTEAFF
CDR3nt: TGTGCCAGTAGTATCGGGCACCTGAACACTGAAGCTTTCTTT

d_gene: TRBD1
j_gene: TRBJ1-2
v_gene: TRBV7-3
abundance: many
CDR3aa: CASSRGQGPSYGYTF
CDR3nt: TGTGCCAGCAGCAGGGGACAGGGGCCCTCCTATGGCTACACCTTC

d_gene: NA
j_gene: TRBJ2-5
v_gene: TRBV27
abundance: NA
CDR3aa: CASGSAGVQETQYF
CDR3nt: TGTGCCAGCGGGTCAGCGGGCGTTCAAGAGACCCAGTACTTC

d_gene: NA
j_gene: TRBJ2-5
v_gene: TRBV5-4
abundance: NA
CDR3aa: CASSPARSAPETQYF
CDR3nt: TGTGCCAGCAGCCCCGCCAGGTCGGCACCAGAGACCCAGTACTTC

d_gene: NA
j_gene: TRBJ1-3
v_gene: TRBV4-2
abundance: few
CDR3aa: CASSQEDLSGNTIYF
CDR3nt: TGTGCCAGCAGCCAAGAAGACCTCTCTGGAAACACCATATATTTT

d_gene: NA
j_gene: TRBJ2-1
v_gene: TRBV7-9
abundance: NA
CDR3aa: CASSPDSSRYNEQFF
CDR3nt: TGTGCCAGCAGCCCGGACAGTTCCAGGTACAATGAGCAGTTCTTC

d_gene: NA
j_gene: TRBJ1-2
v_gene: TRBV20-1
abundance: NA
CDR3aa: CSARDIRAAWGYTF
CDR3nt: TGCAGTGCTAGAGATATCAGGGCAGCATGGGGCTACACCTTC

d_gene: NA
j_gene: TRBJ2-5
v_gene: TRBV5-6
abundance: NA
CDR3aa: CASSFSGAAGKTQYF
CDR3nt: TGTGCCAGCAGCTTTTCAGGGGCCGCAGGGAAGACCCAGTACTTC

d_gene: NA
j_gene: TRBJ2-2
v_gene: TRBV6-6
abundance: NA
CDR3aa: CASSYAPGTVTGELFF
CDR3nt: TGTGCCAGCAGTTACGCACCCGGGACGGTCACCGGGGAGCTGTTTTTT

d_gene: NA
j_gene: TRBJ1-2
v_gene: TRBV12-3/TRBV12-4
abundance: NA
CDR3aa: CASSGGRTGYTF
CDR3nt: TGTGCCAGCAGTGGAGGGAGGACGGGCTACACCTTC

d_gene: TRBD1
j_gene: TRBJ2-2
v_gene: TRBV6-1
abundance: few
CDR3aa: CASSEEGQGFGELFF
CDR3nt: TGTGCCAGCAGTGAAGAGGGACAGGGGTTCGGGGAGCTGTTTTTT